Below are 6 T cell receptor beta chains sequenced from a single sample in a study of CD8 T cells in Susac syndrome. Random hexamers primed reverse transcription of roughly 0.5 to 1 ug RNA. TCRdb fed the immunoSEQ multiplex PCR reads into MiXCR, producing one record per CDR3 protein. The sample has around 150,000 distinct CDR3 sequences, around 93% seen once. Sequencing used CD4+ T cells from PBMCs. Receptors were obtained from a human donor in good health.

Here the CDR3 DNA reads TGTGCCTGGGGACAATGGCTATTACAAGAGACCCAGTACTTC. Its protein product is CAWGQWLLQETQYF. This sequence joins TRBV30 and TRBJ2-5; tentatively, D is TRBD1 (5 bases). The V end was cut by 5 bases, the J end by 2 bases, with 15 bases between. Looked up from germline, CDR1 is GTSNPN and CDR2 is SVGIG (reference sequence). The CDR3 runs to 14 residues.

This rearrangement joins TRBV25-1 to TRBJ1-1, with D hard to call. This CDR3 is 13 amino acids long. Germline loops: CDR1 MGHDK, CDR2 SYGVNS. Trimming stripped 4 bases from V and 6 bases from J, with 12 bases between. CDR3 nucleotide sequence: TGTGCCAGCAGTGTGACGGTTAACGCTGAAGCTTTCTTT. Its translation is CASSVTVNAEAFF.

This clonotype was seen only once. The rearrangement uses TRBV2 and TRBJ2-1, with 10 nucleotides matching TRBD2. V lost 4 bases and J lost 2; bases outside the gene matches: 8. The CDR3 length is 17 residues. Germline V CDR1 and CDR2: SNHLY, FYNNEI. The CDR3 nucleotides are TGTGCCAGCAGTGTTCCTAGCGGGGGCCCTACCTACAATGAGCAGTTCTTC. The encoded protein is CASSVPSGGPTYNEQFF.

The chain couples TRBV7-2 to TRBJ2-3; D gene ambiguous. Germline V gene data show CDR1 as SGHTA and CDR2 as FQGNSA. With 0 bases removed from V and 2 bases from J, the gap between germline ends came to 6 bases. CDR3 length: 14 amino acids. The CDR3 loop reads CASSLALSTDTQYF. CDR3 in DNA: TGTGCCAGCAGCTTAGCTCTTTCCACAGATACGCAGTATTTT.

The J gene is TRBJ2-7, the V gene TRBV6-1, with 7 positions matching TRBD2. J lost 4 bases, V lost 1 base, and 7 bases had no gene match. The CDR3 runs 15 residues. Per germline, CDR1 MNHNS and CDR2 SASEGT. The CDR3 loop is CASSEEGGYQYEQYF. CDR3 coding DNA: TGTGCCAGCAGTGAAGAGGGAGGGTACCAATACGAGCAGTACTTC.

The gene calls are TRBV11-1 and TRBJ1-2; 9 nucleotides match TRBD1. Germline V gene data show CDR1 as SGHAT and CDR2 as FQDESV (reference sequence). This CDR3 spans 13 amino acids. Losses at the gene ends were 7 bases for V and 7 bases for J; bases not matched to a gene: 7. This CDR3 is CASTSDRGGGYTF. The CDR3 bases are TGTGCCAGCACCTCGGACAGGGGAGGTGGCTACACCTTC.